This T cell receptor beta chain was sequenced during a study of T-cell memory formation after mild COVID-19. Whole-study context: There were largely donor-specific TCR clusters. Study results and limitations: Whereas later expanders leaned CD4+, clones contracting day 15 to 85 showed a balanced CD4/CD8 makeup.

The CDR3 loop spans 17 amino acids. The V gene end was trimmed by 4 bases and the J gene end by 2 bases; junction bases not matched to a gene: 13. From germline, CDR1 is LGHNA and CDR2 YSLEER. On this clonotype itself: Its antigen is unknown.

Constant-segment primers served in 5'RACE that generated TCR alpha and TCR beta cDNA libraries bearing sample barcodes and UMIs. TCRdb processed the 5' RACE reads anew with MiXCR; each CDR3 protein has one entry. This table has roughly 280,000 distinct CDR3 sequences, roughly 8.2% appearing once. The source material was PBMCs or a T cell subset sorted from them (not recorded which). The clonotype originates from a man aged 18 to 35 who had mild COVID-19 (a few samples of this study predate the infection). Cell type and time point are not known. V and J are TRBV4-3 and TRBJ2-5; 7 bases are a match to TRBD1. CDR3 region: CASSPHLPGTAQETQYF. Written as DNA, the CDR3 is TGCGCCAGCAGCCCCCATTTACCCGGGACAGCACAAGAGACCCAGTACTTC.